This passage covers 5 T cell receptor beta chains from one sample sequenced in a study of a mutant IDH1 vaccine in newly diagnosed glioma (dated by TCRdb to about 2021). The protocol used for the library was the immunoSEQ multiplex PCR assay. TCRdb re-hosts the immuneACCESS table, in-frame sequences only. Its copies lack some clones; in the studies checked, an unresolved V gene accounts for under half of them, and the cause for the rest is not known. This sample comprises over 30,000 clones, 80% of them detected only once. The top ten hold 9% of the sample. The time point label corresponds to: baseline, week 1 (first vaccination visit). Taken with the paper, the label for treatment or condition translates to: pre-vaccination baseline after standard-of-care therapy. This material consisted of peripheral blood mononuclear cells (PBMCs), taken from a glioma patient treated with radiotherapy, temozolomide or both. These receptors originate from a man in his fifties with glioma. Some clones in this sample may be carry-over from other donors' samples.

The genes are TRBV14 and TRBJ2-7, with D unresolved. CDR1 is SGHDN, CDR2 FVKESK, per germline. The length of the CDR3 is 11 residues. The V end lost 1 base, the J end lost 9 bases, and 7 bases lay between the germline ends. The CDR3 nucleotides read TGTGCCAGCAGCCAAGTAGAAGGGCAGTACTTC. This codes for CASSQVEGQYF.

This chain links TRBV11-2 with TRBJ2-7, with 9 bases aligning to TRBD2. V lost 1 base, J lost 4 bases, and 5 bases stayed unmatched. This CDR3 contains 15 residues. Germline V gives CDR1 SGHAT, CDR2 FQNNGV. CDR3 coding DNA: TGTGCCAGCAGCTTAGGTTCGCTAGCGGGATACGAGCAGTACTTC. The encoded protein is CASSLGSLAGYEQYF.

The V gene is TRBV19, the J gene TRBJ2-7; 8 bases map to TRBD2. Germline V gene data show CDR1 as LNHDA and CDR2 as SQIVND (reference sequence). The trim removed 5 bases at V and 4 bases at J, leaving 13 bases unmatched. The CDR3 runs to 16 residues. CDR3 nucleotide sequence: TGTGCCAGTAGTTTCTACAGGCCCACGGGGGGGTACGAGCAGTACTTC. Protein sequence: CASSFYRPTGGYEQYF.

In this sample, this clone turned up once. J is TRBJ1-1 and V is TRBV2, with D perhaps TRBD1 (5 bases). This CDR3 has 13 residues. Germline CDR1 SNHLY, CDR2 FYNNEI. V gave up 4 bases and J gave up 6 bases, with 12 bases separating them. The DNA of the CDR3 is TGTGCCAGCAGTGGACAGTGGGTACCTGAAGCTTTCTTT. The encoded protein is CASSGQWVPEAFF.

CDR3 DNA sequence: TGCGCCAGCAACTTTTTGATTGGGACAACGAACACCGGGGAGCTGTTTTTT. Protein product: CASNFLIGTTNTGELFF. The rearrangement uses TRBV5-1 and TRBJ2-2; maybe TRBD1 (6 bases). Germline CDR1 is SGHRS and CDR2 is YFSETQ. CDR3 size: 17 residues. Trimming pared 6 bases from V and 0 bases from J, leaving 18 bases between.